Below, 10 T cell receptor beta chains from the same sample are listed, as sequenced in a study of blood T cell repertoires in COVID-19. The protocol was immunoSEQ multiplex PCR, while the TCRdb copy is restricted to in-frame clones and leaves out a portion. The table has roughly 33,000 clones, roughly 90% seen once. Sequencing was performed on peripheral blood. These receptor sequences come from a human donor in a cohort sampled during active COVID-19.

V usage is TRBV27 and J usage is TRBJ2-7; 10 bases align to TRBD2. Germline V gives CDR1 MNHEY, CDR2 SMNVEV (reference sequence). This CDR3 has 14 amino acids. With V trimmed by 6 bases and J by 2 bases, 4 bases remained unmatched. The CDR3, as DNA: TGTGCCAGCAGCGTAGCGGGAGGAACCTACGAGCAGTACTTC. Translating gives CASSVAGGTYEQYF.

V is TRBV6-2 or TRBV6-3 and J is TRBJ2-7; 9 bases fit TRBD2. The CDR3 runs 17 residues. V lost 0 bases, J lost 2 bases, and 8 bases stayed unmatched. Germline CDR1 MNHEY, CDR2 SVGEGT. The CDR3 sequence: CASSYSRLAGSAYEQYF. DNA for the CDR3: TGTGCCAGCAGTTACTCGCGCCTAGCGGGATCAGCCTACGAGCAGTACTTC.

This chain uses TRBV6-4 with TRBJ2-1, with TRBD2 matching 8 bases. The germline V gene encodes CDR1 MRHNA and CDR2 SNTAGT. The CDR3 runs 15 residues. V gave up 2 bases and J gave up 6 bases; unmatched junction bases: 6. The CDR3 nucleotides read TGTGCCAGCAGTGACAGCGGGGGAGCGGTCAATGAGCAGTTCTTC. Its protein is CASSDSGGAVNEQFF.

This rearrangement joins TRBV20-1 to TRBJ2-7; 8 bases are shared with TRBD1. After removal of 3 bases from V and 3 bases from J, the junction contained 4 bases not matched to a gene. This CDR3 contains 13 residues. Germline lookup yields CDR1 DFQATT and CDR2 SNEGSKA (reference sequence). CDR3: CSASGQGRYEQYF. CDR3 nucleotides: TGCAGTGCTAGTGGACAGGGACGCTACGAGCAGTACTTC.

This chain uses TRBV15 with TRBJ1-1; unclear D gene. The germline V gene encodes CDR1 LNHNV and CDR2 YYDKDF (reference sequence). This CDR3 spans 11 amino acids. V was clipped by 3 bases and J by 13 bases, with 12 bases between them. CDR3 residues: CATSSARLVFF. CDR3 coding DNA: TGTGCCACCAGCAGTGCAAGACTCGTTTTCTTT.

The chain links TRBV6-5 to TRBJ2-2, with 10 nucleotides matching TRBD1. This CDR3 has 14 residues. The germline CDR1 and CDR2 sequences are MNHEY and SVGAGI. The V gene end was trimmed by 6 bases and the J gene end by 8 bases; junction bases not matched to a gene: 6. In nucleotides, the CDR3 is TGTGCCAGCAGCCCGGACAGGGGGAAAGGGGAGCTGTTTTTT. This codes for CASSPDRGKGELFF.

The chain has TRBV6-2 or TRBV6-3 and TRBJ2-5, with 10 bases lining up with TRBD2. J gave up 3 bases and V 2 bases, and 6 bases lay outside the gene matches. This CDR3 spans 16 amino acids. Per the germline V gene, CDR1 is MNHEY and CDR2 is SVGEGT. CDR3 sequence reads: CASSYVSGRAEETQYF. The CDR3 DNA follows: TGTGCCAGCAGTTACGTAAGCGGGAGGGCCGAAGAGACCCAGTACTTC.

The genes are TRBV10-3 and TRBJ2-5; D might be TRBD1 (6 bases). The germline CDR1 and CDR2 sequences are ENHRY and SYGVKD. V was cut by 4 bases and J by 5 bases, with 11 bases left in between. The CDR3 is 13 amino acids. The CDR3 coding sequence is TGTGCCATCAGTGCAGGGGCTGAGGAGACCCAGTACTTC. Its translation is CAISAGAEETQYF.

This clone turned up a few times. The J gene is TRBJ2-1, the V gene TRBV7-9; 9 nucleotides align to TRBD2. CDR1 SEHNR and CDR2 FQNEAQ come from the germline V gene (reference sequence). V shed 3 bases, J shed 6 bases, and the junction held 15 bases outside the gene matches. This CDR3 has 18 residues. The CDR3 reads CASSFSGQGQREANEQFF. The CDR3 nucleotides read TGTGCCAGCAGCTTCAGTGGGCAGGGGCAGCGGGAGGCCAATGAGCAGTTCTTC.

The genes are TRBV6-6 and TRBJ2-7; TRBD1 agrees at 10 bases. The CDR3 runs to 15 residues. Per the germline V gene, CDR1 is MNHNY and CDR2 is SVGAGI (reference sequence). J was trimmed by 1 base and V by 6 bases; bases with no gene match: 6. The CDR3 reads CASRARGQGSYEQYF. CDR3 bases: TGTGCCAGCAGAGCTAGGGGACAGGGGTCCTACGAGCAGTACTTC.